This T cell receptor beta chain was recovered during a study of T cells expressing NK-cell markers. In the case of this clonotype: Its antigen is undetermined.

The CDR3 is 14 residues long. Germline CDR1 MGHRA, CDR2 YSYEKL. With the 5' RACE reads reprocessed, TCRdb shows one record per CDR3 protein and no DNA. The sample has roughly 450,000 distinct CDR3 sequences. Regarding the study as a whole: The contribution of dominant NKG2C+ clonotypes to CD8+ T cells in about six donors was about 1.0-8%.

The sequenced sample consisted of blood T cells: a sorted CD56 or NKG2C T cell subset, CD4+ or CD8+ T cells, or bulk PBMC T cells (not recorded which). This receptor was identified in a woman aged 50 to 65 in good health. This chain connects TRBV4-1 to TRBJ2-1. The CDR3 reads CASSQDSTIGEQFF.